These 27 T cell receptor beta chains were sequenced from one sample in a study of shared clonotypes between healthy human individuals. Data came from immunoSEQ multiplex PCR; TCRdb stores just in-frame clones and leaves some out. The sample shows around 500,000 clones, almost 80% of them seen only once. The source material was PBMCs. The receptors were gathered from a woman in her thirties or forties in good health. Some clones in this sample may be carry-over from other donors' samples.

The V call is TRBV7-9, the J call TRBJ2-7, with a possible D match to TRBD1 (6 bases). Germline lookup yields CDR1 SEHNR and CDR2 FQNEAQ (reference sequence). The ends were cut back, 1 base at V and 5 bases at J, with 15 bases in the middle. The CDR3 runs to 15 residues. The CDR3 sequence is CASSLGGQGRNEQYF. For the CDR3, the DNA is TGTGCCAGCAGCTTAGGGGGGCAGGGGCGGAACGAGCAGTACTTC. Full variable domain (outside the CDR3, taken from reference TRBV7-9 and TRBJ2-7): DTGVSQNPRHKITKRGQNVTFRCDPISEHNRLYWYRQTLGQGPEFLTYFQNEAQLEKSRLLSDRFSAERPKGSFSTLEIQRTEQGDSAMYLCASSLGGQGRNEQYFGPGTRLTVT.

The genes are TRBV29-1 and TRBJ2-3, with TRBD1 matching over 7 bases. V was clipped by 5 bases and J by 1 base; unmatched bases: 6. The CDR3 covers 14 residues. CDR1 is SQVTM, CDR2 ANQGSEA, per germline. The CDR3 DNA reads as TGCAGCGTTAGGGGGCAGGGGCGCACAGATACGCAGTATTTT. This codes for CSVRGQGRTDTQYF.

This clone was seen once. This sequence joins TRBV4-1 and TRBJ1-1, with D perhaps TRBD1 (5 bases). CDR1 and CDR2 from the germline V gene are MGHRA and YSYEKL. The CDR3 is 14 amino acids. V was pared by 4 bases and J by 1 base, with 10 bases between. The CDR3 loop is CASSPQGKNTEAFF. CDR3 in DNA: TGCGCCAGCAGCCCCCAGGGCAAGAACACTGAAGCTTTCTTT.

The gene calls are TRBV30 and TRBJ2-7; TRBD1 aligns across 7 bases. CDR1 is GTSNPN, CDR2 SVGIG, per germline (reference sequence). The CDR3 has 14 amino acids. V shed 2 bases, J shed 2 bases, and the junction held 6 bases outside the gene matches. CDR3 sequence reads: CAWSFTGVPYEQYF. CDR3 DNA: TGTGCCTGGAGTTTTACAGGGGTCCCCTACGAGCAGTACTTC.

This clone was observed a handful of times. The CDR3 region is CASSFRWGGAVYNEQFF. The CDR3 DNA sequence: TGTGCCAGCAGCTTTAGGTGGGGGGGAGCAGTCTACAATGAGCAGTTCTTC. The genes are TRBV7-2 and TRBJ2-1; 7 nucleotides match TRBD2. The V segment lost 3 bases and the J segment 3 bases; nucleotides outside the gene matches: 11. Germline lookup yields CDR1 SGHTA and CDR2 FQGNSA. This CDR3 has 17 amino acids.

The rearrangement links TRBV9 to TRBJ2-3; 9 nucleotides match TRBD2. After removal of 4 bases from V and 1 base from J, the junction contained 4 bases not matched to a gene. The CDR3 runs 15 residues. The germline gives CDR1 SGDLS, CDR2 YYNGEE. The CDR3 DNA sequence: TGTGCCAGCAGCCCCACTAGCGGGCGCACAGATACGCAGTATTTT. The encoded protein is CASSPTSGRTDTQYF.

The chain has TRBV29-1 and TRBJ2-1; the match to TRBD1 covers 10 bases. V trimming: 4 bases; J trimming: 4 bases; junction bases outside the gene matches: 7. Germline V gene data show CDR1 as SQVTM and CDR2 as ANQGSEA. This CDR3 has 15 amino acids. The CDR3 DNA is TGCAGCGTTGCTGGGAGGACAGGGGGGTACAATGAGCAGTTCTTC. Translation gives CSVAGRTGGYNEQFF.

Turning to this clone: Other DNA sequences in this specimen translate into the identical CDR3. The chain is built from TRBV5-1 and TRBJ2-1, with TRBD2 identical over 10 bases. The CDR3 is 15 amino acids. Germline V gene sequence: CDR1 SGHRS, CDR2 YFSETQ. Unmatched junction bases numbered 1, after V lost 0 bases and J lost 4 bases. CDR3 in amino acids: CASSLGTSGYNEQFF. The CDR3, as DNA: TGCGCCAGCAGCTTGGGGACTAGCGGATACAATGAGCAGTTCTTC.

The chain combines TRBV28 with TRBJ1-2; possible D gene TRBD1, 6 bases. Trimming took 6 bases from V and 4 from J, leaving 15 bases between them. Germline CDR1 MDHEN, CDR2 SYDVKM. The CDR3 length is 14 residues. The CDR3 sequence: CASRARGKGYGYTF. CDR3 coding DNA: TGTGCCAGCAGGGCCAGGGGTAAGGGCTATGGCTACACCTTC.

This clone was detected many times. The rearrangement links TRBV27 to TRBJ2-7, with TRBD2 identical over 10 bases. The CDR3 totals 15 residues. Unmatched junction bases numbered 7, after V lost 4 bases and J lost 4 bases. Germline V lookup: CDR1 MNHEY, CDR2 SMNVEV (reference sequence). The CDR3 DNA reads as TGTGCCAGCAGTTCTCCCGGACTAGCGGCTTACGAGCAGTACTTC. Its protein is CASSSPGLAAYEQYF.

The genes are TRBV6-6 and TRBJ2-7; 14 bases map to TRBD2. Losses at the gene ends were 5 bases for V and 9 bases for J; bases not matched to a gene: 6. CDR3 length: 14 amino acids. Germline V gene data show CDR1 as MNHNY and CDR2 as SVGAGI (reference sequence). The CDR3 loop reads CASSPGTSGSGQYF. Written as DNA, the CDR3 is TGTGCCAGCAGTCCCGGGACTAGCGGGAGTGGGCAGTACTTC.

This clone was seen just once. The CDR3 reads CASSGSTGGFGANVLTF. The CDR3, as DNA: TGCGCCAGCAGCGGTTCGACAGGGGGTTTTGGGGCCAACGTCCTGACTTTC. The J gene is TRBJ2-6, the V gene TRBV5-1; 9 bases agree with TRBD1. The CDR3 runs to 17 residues. Germline V gene lookup returns CDR1 SGHRS and CDR2 YFSETQ. Trimming removed 4 bases from V and 3 bases from J; junction bases left unmatched: 8.

The chain employs TRBV27 and TRBJ2-5; either TRBD1 or TRBD2 may supply D (6 bases each). This CDR3 has 12 residues. Germline V gives CDR1 MNHEY, CDR2 SMNVEV (reference sequence). Trimming left V 5 bases short and J 9 bases short, with 13 bases between. CDR3 region: CASSPTGAAQYF. CDR3 nucleotide sequence: TGTGCCAGCAGTCCAACGGGGGCGGCCCAGTACTTC.

The chain uses TRBV10-3 and TRBJ2-1, with 8 bases that match TRBD1. CDR1 and CDR2 (germline): ENHRY, SYGVKD. V shed 3 bases and J 6 bases; nucleotides not matched to a gene: 4. The CDR3 spans 14 residues. The CDR3: CAISDQGASNEQFF. The CDR3 DNA reads TGTGCCATCAGTGACCAGGGGGCTTCCAATGAGCAGTTCTTC.

V and J are TRBV7-2 and TRBJ2-7; D possibly uses TRBD1 or TRBD2 (7 bases each). The CDR3 runs 14 residues. Germline CDR1 reads SGHTA; CDR2 reads FQGNSA. V lost 3 bases and J lost 3, with 12 bases in between. The CDR3: CASSFQGGYYEQYF. The DNA of the CDR3 is TGTGCCAGCAGCTTCCAGGGGGGGTACTACGAGCAGTACTTC.

The chain carries TRBV7-9 and TRBJ2-1, with 9 positions matching TRBD2. Looked up from germline, CDR1 is SEHNR and CDR2 is FQNEAQ (reference sequence). The CDR3 has 16 amino acids. The V gene end was trimmed by 3 bases and the J gene end by 1 base; junction bases not matched to a gene: 4. The CDR3 region is CASSFSSGKSYNEQFF. The CDR3 nucleotides are TGTGCCAGCAGCTTCTCTAGCGGGAAATCCTACAATGAGCAGTTCTTC.

This clone has more than one count but fewer than ten. This probably arose from a read error, given a far larger clone one base away. The V call is TRBV29-1, the J call TRBJ1-2; no definite D call. CDR1 and CDR2 (germline): SQVTM, ANQGSEA. CDR3 size: 11 residues. DNA of the CDR3: TGCAGCGAGTCCTCAAACTATGGCAACACCTTC. It specifies CSESSNYGNTF.

Regarding this clone: Just one base apart from a much larger clone, this may be a read error. This rearrangement joins TRBV6-5 to TRBJ2-7; unclear D gene. CDR1 and CDR2 from the germline V gene are MNHEY and SVGAGI. V gave up 6 bases and J gave up 7 bases, with 10 bases separating them. The CDR3 has 11 amino acids. CDR3 in DNA: TGTGCCAGCAGGACCCTTGGGGAGCAGTACTTC. It encodes CASRTLGEQYF.

J is TRBJ2-5 and V is TRBV29-1; 12 nucleotides match TRBD2. Germline V gives CDR1 SQVTM, CDR2 ANQGSEA. The CDR3 consists of 13 residues. Losses at the gene ends were 7 bases for V and 11 bases for J; bases not matched to a gene: 11. This CDR3 reads CSGRLAGDGEQYF. In DNA form, the CDR3 reads TGCAGCGGGCGACTAGCGGGAGACGGGGAGCAGTACTTC.

V usage is TRBV11-3 and J usage is TRBJ2-7, with TRBD2 matching over 7 bases. The CDR3 covers 14 residues. V trimming: 5 bases; J trimming: 3 bases; junction bases outside the gene matches: 7. CDR1 is SGHNT, CDR2 YENEEA, per germline. The CDR3 bases are TGTGCCAGCAGCCCTAGCGGCAAAGACTACGAGCAGTACTTC. It codes for CASSPSGKDYEQYF.

This clone was observed at least ten times. The chain links TRBV7-9 to TRBJ1-5, with a weak D call TRBD1 (5 bases). The CDR3 runs to 14 residues. Germline CDR1 reads SEHNR; CDR2 reads FQNEAQ (reference sequence). The V and J ends lost 3 bases and 7 bases respectively, with 13 bases between them. CDR3 residues: CASSLEGLAQPQHF. CDR3 nucleotides: TGTGCCAGCAGCTTGGAGGGGTTGGCACAGCCCCAGCATTTT.

For this clone: This sample also contains other DNA sequences that code for the same CDR3. The chain links TRBV11-2 to TRBJ2-3, with no clear D. The germline CDR1 and CDR2 sequences are SGHAT and FQNNGV. CDR3 length: 11 amino acids. Trimming stripped 3 bases from V and 5 bases from J, with 3 bases between. The CDR3 nucleotides read TGTGCCAGCAGCTTCGGAGATACGCAGTATTTT. Translation gives CASSFGDTQYF.

This clone is a singleton in its sample. The V and J genes are TRBV7-2 and TRBJ1-5; D remains ambiguous. The CDR3 length is 12 residues. The ends were cut back, 6 bases at V and 1 base at J, with 4 bases in the middle. Germline values: CDR1 SGHTA, CDR2 FQGNSA. CDR3 nucleotide sequence: TGTGCCAGCAGTCGAAGCAATCAGCCCCAGCATTTT. The encoded protein is CASSRSNQPQHF.

This clone was detected only once. The chain has TRBV6-1 and TRBJ2-3; no definite D call. This CDR3 contains 15 residues. Germline assignment: CDR1 MNHNS and CDR2 SASEGT. The ends were cut back, 7 bases at V and 1 base at J, with 15 bases in the middle. Written as DNA, the CDR3 is TGTGCCAGCAAGTTGTGGGGTCCGGGCACAGATACGCAGTATTTT. Translation: CASKLWGPGTDTQYF.

The rearrangement links TRBV15 to TRBJ2-7; 7 nucleotides match TRBD2. Germline values: CDR1 LNHNV, CDR2 YYDKDF (reference sequence). Germline trimming cut 3 bases from V and 5 bases from J; bases unmatched to any gene: 7. The CDR3 is 14 residues long. The CDR3 nucleotides read TGTGCCACCAGCAGCCGGCGGGAGTACGACGAGCAGTACTTC. Protein product: CATSSRREYDEQYF.

This sequence joins TRBV5-4 and TRBJ2-5; 15 bases match TRBD2. The V and J ends lost 4 bases and 1 base, in that order; junction bases with no gene match: 8. The CDR3 runs 18 residues. The germline V gene encodes CDR1 SGHNT and CDR2 YYREEE (reference sequence). CDR3 region: CASSPGLAGGAFQETQYF. CDR3 DNA sequence: TGTGCCAGCAGCCCGGGACTAGCGGGAGGCGCTTTCCAAGAGACCCAGTACTTC.

This rearrangement joins TRBV30 to TRBJ2-7; D remains ambiguous. The germline V gene has CDR1 GTSNPN and CDR2 SVGIG (reference sequence). CDR3 length: 11 amino acids. V gave up 1 base and J gave up 7 bases, with 8 bases separating them. CDR3 DNA: TGTGCCTGGAGTGACGGAGCGGAGCAGTACTTC. Translated: CAWSDGAEQYF. Variable domain in full (rest from reference TRBV30 and TRBJ2-7): SQTIHQWPATLVQPVGSPLSLECTVEGTSNPNLYWYRQAAGRGLQLLFYSVGIGQISSEVPQNLSASRPQDRQFILSSKKLLLSDSGFYLCAWSDGAEQYFGPGTRLTVT.